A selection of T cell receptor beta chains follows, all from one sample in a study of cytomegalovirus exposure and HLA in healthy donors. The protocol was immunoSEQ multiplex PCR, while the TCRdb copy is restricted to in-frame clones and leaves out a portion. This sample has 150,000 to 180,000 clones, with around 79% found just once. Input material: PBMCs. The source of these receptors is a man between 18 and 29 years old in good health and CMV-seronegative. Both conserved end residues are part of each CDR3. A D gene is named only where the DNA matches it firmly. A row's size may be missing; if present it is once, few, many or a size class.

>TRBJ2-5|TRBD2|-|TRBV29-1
CSVSASGQETQYF
TGCAGCGTTTCGGCTAGCGGCCAAGAGACCCAGTACTTC
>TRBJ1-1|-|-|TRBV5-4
CASNPGGRDTEAFF
TGTGCCAGCAACCCTGGGGGCAGGGACACTGAAGCTTTCTTT
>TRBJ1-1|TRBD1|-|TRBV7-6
CASSPRTGVMNTEAFF
TGTGCCAGCAGCCCTAGGACAGGGGTTATGAACACTGAAGCTTTCTTT
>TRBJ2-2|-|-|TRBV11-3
CASKELASGELFF
TGTGCCAGCAAAGAGCTAGCAAGCGGGGAGCTGTTTTTT
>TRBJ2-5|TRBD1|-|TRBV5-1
CASSFQGQGPETQYF
TGCGCCAGCAGCTTTCAGGGACAGGGTCCAGAGACCCAGTACTTC
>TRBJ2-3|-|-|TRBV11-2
CASSLVRQGRGTDTQYF
TGTGCCAGCAGCTTAGTTCGGCAGGGTCGGGGGACAGATACGCAGTATTTT
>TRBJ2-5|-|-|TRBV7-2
CASSLSVGGIGRETQYF
TGTGCCAGCAGCTTATCCGTCGGGGGTATCGGAAGAGAGACCCAGTACTTC
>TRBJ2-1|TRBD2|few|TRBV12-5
CASGLSASGGGEQFF
TGTGCTAGTGGTTTGTCGGCTAGCGGGGGAGGTGAGCAGTTCTTC
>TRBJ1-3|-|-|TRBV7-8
CASSLTAWQGHSGNTIYF
TGTGCCAGCAGCCTCACAGCGTGGCAGGGCCACTCTGGAAACACCATATATTTT
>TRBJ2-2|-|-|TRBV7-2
CASSSTRSGELFF
TGTGCCAGCAGCTCTACTAGATCCGGGGAGCTGTTTTTT
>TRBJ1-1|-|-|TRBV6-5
CASSPGGEAFF
TGTGCCAGCAGTCCTGGAGGCGAAGCTTTCTTT
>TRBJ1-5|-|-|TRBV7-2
CASSSGGEPQHF
TGTGCCAGCAGCTCGGGGGGAGAGCCCCAGCATTTT
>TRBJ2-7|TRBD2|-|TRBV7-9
CASSLALAGGFYEQYF
TGTGCCAGCAGCTTAGCTCTAGCGGGGGGCTTTTACGAGCAGTACTTC
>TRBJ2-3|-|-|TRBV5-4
CASSFRGRSDTQYF
TGTGCCAGCAGCTTTCGGGGGAGGTCAGATACGCAGTATTTT
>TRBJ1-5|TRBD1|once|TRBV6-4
CASTESGTGGGQPQHF
TGTGCCAGCACCGAATCCGGGACAGGGGGCGGTCAGCCCCAGCATTTT
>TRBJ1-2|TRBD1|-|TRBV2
CASSATGGSGYGYTF
TGTGCCAGCAGTGCAACAGGGGGGTCTGGCTATGGCTACACCTTC
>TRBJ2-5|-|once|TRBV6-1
CASSEAPGSQETQYF
TGTGCCAGCAGTGAAGCCCCGGGGTCCCAAGAGACCCAGTACTTC
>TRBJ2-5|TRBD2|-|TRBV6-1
CASRGLAGNQETQYF
TGTGCCAGCAGGGGACTAGCGGGGAACCAAGAGACCCAGTACTTC
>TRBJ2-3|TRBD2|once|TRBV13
CATQGGGHADTQYF
TGTGCCACCCAAGGCGGGGGGCATGCGGATACGCAGTATTTT
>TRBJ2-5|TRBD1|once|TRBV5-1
CASSHGQGVLVFQETQYF
TGCGCCAGCAGCCATGGACAGGGGGTATTGGTTTTCCAAGAGACCCAGTACTTC
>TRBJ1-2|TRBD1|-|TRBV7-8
CASSLGTGTGESYTF
TGTGCCAGCAGCTTAGGAACCGGGACAGGGGAGAGCTACACCTTC
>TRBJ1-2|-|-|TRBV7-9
CASSSQPGHLYGYTF
TGTGCCAGCAGCAGTCAACCGGGACACCTCTATGGCTACACCTTC
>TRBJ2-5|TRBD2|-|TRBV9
CASSGDGLAQETQYF
TGTGCCAGCAGCGGAGATGGACTAGCGCAAGAGACCCAGTACTTC
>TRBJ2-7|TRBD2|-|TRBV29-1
CSVEEGGFEQYF
TGCAGCGTTGAGGAGGGAGGGTTCGAGCAGTACTTC
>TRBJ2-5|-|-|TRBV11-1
CASSLARGVRQETQYF
TGTGCCAGCAGCTTAGCGCGGGGAGTGCGACAAGAGACCCAGTACTTC
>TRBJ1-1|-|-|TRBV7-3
CASSLGGGTEAFF
TGTGCCAGCAGCTTGGGGGGGGGAACTGAAGCTTTCTTT
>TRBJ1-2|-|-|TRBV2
CASRVGGDNYGYTF
TGTGCCAGCAGAGTGGGGGGGGACAACTATGGCTACACCTTC
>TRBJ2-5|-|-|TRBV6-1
CASRTGTGQETQYF
TGTGCCAGCAGGACGGGGACTGGGCAAGAGACCCAGTACTTC
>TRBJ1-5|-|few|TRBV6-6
CASSYGGADQPQHF
TGTGCCAGCAGTTACGGAGGGGCCGATCAGCCCCAGCATTTT
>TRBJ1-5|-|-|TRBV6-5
CASSHRQGNQPQHF
TGTGCCAGCAGCCACAGACAGGGCAATCAGCCCCAGCATTTT
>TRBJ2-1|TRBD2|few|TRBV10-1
CASSEWIAGGRGEQFF
TGCGCCAGCAGTGAGTGGATAGCGGGGGGCCGGGGTGAGCAGTTCTTC
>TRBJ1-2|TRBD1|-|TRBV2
CASSLPGDRANYGYTF
TGTGCCAGCAGCCTCCCCGGGGACAGAGCTAACTATGGCTACACCTTC
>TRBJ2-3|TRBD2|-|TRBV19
CASSLGARGAMDTQYF
TGTGCCAGTAGCCTCGGTGCGCGGGGGGCCATGGATACGCAGTATTTT
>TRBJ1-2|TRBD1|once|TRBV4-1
CASSHYPDRAGELNGYTF
TGCGCCAGCAGCCACTACCCTGACAGGGCTGGGGAGCTAAATGGCTACACCTTC
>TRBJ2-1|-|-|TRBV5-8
CASSLDSSGAAYNEQFF
TGTGCCAGCAGCTTGGATAGTTCCGGAGCGGCTTACAATGAGCAGTTCTTC
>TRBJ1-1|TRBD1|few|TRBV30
CAWRRQGNTEAFF
TGTGCCTGGAGGAGACAGGGGAACACTGAAGCTTTCTTT
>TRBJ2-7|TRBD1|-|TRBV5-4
CASSLAGGGLNEQYF
TGTGCCAGCAGCTTAGCAGGGGGTGGGTTGAACGAGCAGTACTTC